A single TCR beta chain is shown here with its context. Only a few counts were recorded for this clone. Its antigen is unknown. No per-base quality is available; no much larger clone lies one base away. Cut back by 4 bases and 3 bases, the V and J ends lie 12 bases apart. The CDR3 measures 14 amino acids from cysteine to phenylalanine. Only the CDR3 region is kept as DNA, spanning 42 bases read in frame from base 1. The germline V gene (reference sequence) supplies CDR1 PRHDT and CDR2 FYEKMQ. The library was produced with the immunoSEQ multiplex PCR assay. TCRdb retrieved this table from immuneACCESS and kept in-frame rearrangements only. Not all clones are present; in checked studies, unresolved V genes account for under half, and no reason is known for the remainder. The sample contains about 85,000 clones, approximately 93% of them found a single time. Jointly, the top ten make up approximately 2.4% of the sample.

The data were obtained in a study of T cell changes during pregnancy in multiple sclerosis (dated by TCRdb to about 2019). For context, the study as a whole: Changes in the T cell repertoire over the course of pregnancy were examined in this study in women with multiple sclerosis.

The chain links TRBV13 with TRBJ1-1; no D gene call is confident. The receptor was isolated from a female donor with multiple sclerosis, enrolled in a pregnancy study. Here the sequenced sample was peripheral blood, taken in the first trimester of pregnancy. The base sequence is TGTGCCAGCAGCTCCCCCGGGTGGTACACTGAAGCTTTCTTT. This translates into CASSSPGWYTEAFF.